Included here is one TCR beta chain sequence, with context. Its antigen is as yet unknown. The V segment lost 6 bases and the J segment 5 bases; nucleotides outside the gene matches: 6. CDR1 is MGHDK and CDR2 is SYGVNS in the germline V gene. The CDR3 spans 15 residues. Generated by immunoSEQ multiplex PCR, the TCRdb table keeps only in-frame clones and is missing some. The sample records some 330,000 clones, 86% being singletons. These data belong to a study of cytomegalovirus exposure and HLA in healthy donors. Study outcomes and limitations: According to a subsequent analysis, TCR clusters from the first cohort were inclined to appear together in the roughly 110 validation repertoires. In vitro testing confirmed three CMV-associated chains as specific for CMV antigens. Cytomegalovirus-associated status was assigned to 164 TCR beta chains. Per published reports, the classifier diagnosed cytomegalovirus status with high specificity and sensitivity.

The sample comprised PBMCs. The rearrangement links TRBV25-1 to TRBJ2-2, with 10 positions matching TRBD1. The TCR comes from a woman aged 18-29 years in good health and CMV-seronegative. CDR3 sequence (DNA): TGTGCCAGCAGGGACGACAGGGGGCCTACCGGGGAGCTGTTTTTT. Translation gives CASRDDRGPTGELFF.